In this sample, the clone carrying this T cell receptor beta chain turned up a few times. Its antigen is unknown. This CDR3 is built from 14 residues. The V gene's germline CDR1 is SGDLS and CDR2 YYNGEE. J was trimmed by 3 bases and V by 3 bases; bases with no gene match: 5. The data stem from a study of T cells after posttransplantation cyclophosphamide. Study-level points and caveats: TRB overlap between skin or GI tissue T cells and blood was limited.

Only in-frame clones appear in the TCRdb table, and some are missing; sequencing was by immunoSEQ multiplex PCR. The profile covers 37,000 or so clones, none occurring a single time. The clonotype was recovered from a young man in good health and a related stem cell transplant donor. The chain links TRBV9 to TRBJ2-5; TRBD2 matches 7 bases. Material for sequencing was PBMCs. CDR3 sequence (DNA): TGTGCCAGCAGCGGGTTGGGGGGGAAAGAGACCCAGTACTTC. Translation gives CASSGLGGKETQYF.